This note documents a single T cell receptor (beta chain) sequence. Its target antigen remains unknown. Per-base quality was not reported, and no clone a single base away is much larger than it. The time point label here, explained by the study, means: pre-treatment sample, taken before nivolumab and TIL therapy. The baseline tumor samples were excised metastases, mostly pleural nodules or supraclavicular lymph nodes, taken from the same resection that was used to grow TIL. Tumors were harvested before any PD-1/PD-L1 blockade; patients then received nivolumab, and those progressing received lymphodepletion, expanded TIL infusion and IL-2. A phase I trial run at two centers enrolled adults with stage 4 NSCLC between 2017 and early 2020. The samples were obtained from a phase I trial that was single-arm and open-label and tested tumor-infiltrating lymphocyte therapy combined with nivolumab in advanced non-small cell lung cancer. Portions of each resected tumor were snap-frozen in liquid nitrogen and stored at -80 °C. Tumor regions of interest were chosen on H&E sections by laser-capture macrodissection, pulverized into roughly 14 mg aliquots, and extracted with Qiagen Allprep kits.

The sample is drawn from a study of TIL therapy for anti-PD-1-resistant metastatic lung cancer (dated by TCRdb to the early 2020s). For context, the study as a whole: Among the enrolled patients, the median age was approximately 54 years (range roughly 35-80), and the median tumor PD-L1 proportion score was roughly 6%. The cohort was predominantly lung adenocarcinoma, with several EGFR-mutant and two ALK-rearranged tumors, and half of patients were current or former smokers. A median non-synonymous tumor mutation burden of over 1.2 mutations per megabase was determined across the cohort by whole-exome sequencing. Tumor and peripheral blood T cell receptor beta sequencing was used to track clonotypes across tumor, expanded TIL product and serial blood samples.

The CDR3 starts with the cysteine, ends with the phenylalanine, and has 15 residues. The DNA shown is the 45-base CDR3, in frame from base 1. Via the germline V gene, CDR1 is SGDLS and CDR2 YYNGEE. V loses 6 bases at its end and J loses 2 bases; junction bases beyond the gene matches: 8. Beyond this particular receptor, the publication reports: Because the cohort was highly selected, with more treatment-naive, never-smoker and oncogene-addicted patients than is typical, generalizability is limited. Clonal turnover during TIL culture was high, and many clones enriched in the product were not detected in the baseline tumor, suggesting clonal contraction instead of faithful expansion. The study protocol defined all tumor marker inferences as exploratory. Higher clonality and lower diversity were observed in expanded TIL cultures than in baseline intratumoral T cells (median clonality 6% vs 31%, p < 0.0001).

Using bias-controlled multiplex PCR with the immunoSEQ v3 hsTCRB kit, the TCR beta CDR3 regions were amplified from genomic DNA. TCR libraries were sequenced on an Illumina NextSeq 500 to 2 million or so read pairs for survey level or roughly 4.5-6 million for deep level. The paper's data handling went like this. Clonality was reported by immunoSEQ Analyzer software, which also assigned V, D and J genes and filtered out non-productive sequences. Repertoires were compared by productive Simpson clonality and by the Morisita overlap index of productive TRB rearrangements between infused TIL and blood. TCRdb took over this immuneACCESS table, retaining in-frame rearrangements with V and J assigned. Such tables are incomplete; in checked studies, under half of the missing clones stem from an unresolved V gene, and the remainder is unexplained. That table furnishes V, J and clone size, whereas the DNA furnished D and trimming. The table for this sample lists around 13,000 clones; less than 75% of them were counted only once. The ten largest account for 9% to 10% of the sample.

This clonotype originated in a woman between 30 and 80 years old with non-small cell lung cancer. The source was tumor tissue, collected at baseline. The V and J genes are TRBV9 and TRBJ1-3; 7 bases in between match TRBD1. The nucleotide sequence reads TGTGCCAGCACCTCAGGGGGGTTAACTGGAAACACCATATATTTT. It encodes CASTSGGLTGNTIYF.